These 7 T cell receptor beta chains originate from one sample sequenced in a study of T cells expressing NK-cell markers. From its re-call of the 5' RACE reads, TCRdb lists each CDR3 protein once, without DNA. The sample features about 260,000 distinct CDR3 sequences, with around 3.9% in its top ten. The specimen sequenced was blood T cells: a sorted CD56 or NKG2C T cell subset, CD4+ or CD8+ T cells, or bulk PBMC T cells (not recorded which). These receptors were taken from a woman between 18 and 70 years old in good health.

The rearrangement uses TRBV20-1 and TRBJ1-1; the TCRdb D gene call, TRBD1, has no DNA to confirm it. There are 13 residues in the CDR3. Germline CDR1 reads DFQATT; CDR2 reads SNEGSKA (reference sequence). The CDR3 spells CSANTDRNTEAFF.

This CDR3 is CSAIEDRYTEAFF. The V and J genes are TRBV20-1 and TRBJ1-1; TCRdb's D call, TRBD1, is unchecked because there is no DNA. Germline loops: CDR1 DFQATT, CDR2 SNEGSKA (reference sequence). The CDR3 spans 13 residues.

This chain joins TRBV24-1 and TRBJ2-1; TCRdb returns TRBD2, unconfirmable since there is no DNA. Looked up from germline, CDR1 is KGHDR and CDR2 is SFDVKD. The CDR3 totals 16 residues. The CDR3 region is CATSASVGNLRNEQFF.

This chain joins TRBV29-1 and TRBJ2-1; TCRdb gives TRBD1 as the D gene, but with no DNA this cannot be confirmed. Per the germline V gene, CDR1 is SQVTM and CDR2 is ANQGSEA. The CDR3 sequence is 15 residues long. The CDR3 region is CSVVRQGAFYNEQFF.

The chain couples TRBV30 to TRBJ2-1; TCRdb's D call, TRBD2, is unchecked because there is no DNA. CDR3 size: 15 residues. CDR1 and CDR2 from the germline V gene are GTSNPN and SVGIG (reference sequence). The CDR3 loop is CAWSVKVLAGHEQFF.

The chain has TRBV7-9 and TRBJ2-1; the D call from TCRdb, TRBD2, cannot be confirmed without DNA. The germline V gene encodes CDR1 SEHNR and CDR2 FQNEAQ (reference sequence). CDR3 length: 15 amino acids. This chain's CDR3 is CASSYLAGPYNEQFF. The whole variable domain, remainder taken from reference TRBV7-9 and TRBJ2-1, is DTGVSQNPRHKITKRGQNVTFRCDPISEHNRLYWYRQTLGQGPEFLTYFQNEAQLEKSRLLSDRFSAERPKGSFSTLEIQRTEQGDSAMYLCASSYLAGPYNEQFFGPGTRLTVL.

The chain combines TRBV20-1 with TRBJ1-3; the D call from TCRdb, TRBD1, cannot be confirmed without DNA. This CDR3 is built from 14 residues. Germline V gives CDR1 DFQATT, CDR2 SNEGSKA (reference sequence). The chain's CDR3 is CSARALQGEDTIYF.